The 2 T cell receptor beta chains below come from one sample, sequenced in a study of CD4 and CD8 cells across lung adenocarcinoma regions. TCRdb reanalysed the PCR reads using MiXCR and keeps one entry per CDR3 protein. The sample comprises about 25,000 distinct CDR3 sequences, around 56% of which are singletons, and roughly half rests with the top ten. Sequenced input: CD8+ T cells from the center of a lung tumor. These receptors all come from a male donor with lung adenocarcinoma. The CD4 and CD8 labels of this study may be unreliable.

This clonotype was picked up a small number of times. The V call is TRBV12-3 or TRBV12-4, the J call TRBJ2-1; TRBD2 matches 8 bases. The last part of the DNA fits TRBJ2-5 better; the J call may be wrong. CDR3 size: 13 residues. The CDR3, as DNA: TGTGCCAGCAGGCCTAGCGGGCAAGAGACCCAGTACTTC. This gives the protein CASRPSGQETQYF.

This clonotype was counted a few times. This sequence joins TRBV10-3 and TRBJ1-5, with D uncertain. V was clipped by 6 bases and J by 6 bases, with 15 bases between them. The CDR3 spans 14 residues. Germline lookup yields CDR1 ENHRY and CDR2 SYGVKD. The CDR3 sequence is CAISETRGGQPQHF. Here the CDR3 DNA reads TGTGCCATCAGCGAAACACGCGGCGGTCAGCCCCAGCATTTT.